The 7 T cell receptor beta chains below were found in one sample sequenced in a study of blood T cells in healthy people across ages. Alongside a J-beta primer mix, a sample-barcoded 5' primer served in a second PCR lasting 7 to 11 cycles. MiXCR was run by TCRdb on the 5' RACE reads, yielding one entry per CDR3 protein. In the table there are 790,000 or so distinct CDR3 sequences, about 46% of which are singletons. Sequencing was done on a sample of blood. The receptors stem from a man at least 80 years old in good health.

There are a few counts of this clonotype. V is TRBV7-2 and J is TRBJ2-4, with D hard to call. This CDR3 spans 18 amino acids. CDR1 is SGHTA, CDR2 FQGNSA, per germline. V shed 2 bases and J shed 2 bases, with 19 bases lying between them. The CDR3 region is CASSLRAPKQGTKNIQYF. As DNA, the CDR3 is TGTGCCAGCAGCTTACGGGCGCCCAAACAAGGAACCAAAAACATTCAGTACTTC.

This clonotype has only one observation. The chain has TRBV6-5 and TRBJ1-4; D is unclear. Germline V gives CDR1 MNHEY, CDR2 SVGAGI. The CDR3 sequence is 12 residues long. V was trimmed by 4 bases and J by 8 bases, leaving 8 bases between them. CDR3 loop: CASSWSGEKLFF. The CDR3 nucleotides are TGTGCCAGCAGTTGGAGTGGGGAAAAACTGTTTTTT.

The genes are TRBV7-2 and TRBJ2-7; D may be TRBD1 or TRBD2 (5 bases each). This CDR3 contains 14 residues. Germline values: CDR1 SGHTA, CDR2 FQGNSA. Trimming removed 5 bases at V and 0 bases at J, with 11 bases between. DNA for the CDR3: TGTGCCAGCAGCGTTCCGGGGCCCTCCTACGAGCAGTACTTC. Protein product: CASSVPGPSYEQYF. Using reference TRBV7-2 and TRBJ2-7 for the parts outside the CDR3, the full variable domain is GAGVSQSPSNKVTEKGKDVELRCDPISGHTALYWYRQSLGQGLEFLIYFQGNSAPDKSGLPSDRFSAERTGGSVSTLTIQRTQQEDSAVYLCASSVPGPSYEQYFGPGTRLTVT.

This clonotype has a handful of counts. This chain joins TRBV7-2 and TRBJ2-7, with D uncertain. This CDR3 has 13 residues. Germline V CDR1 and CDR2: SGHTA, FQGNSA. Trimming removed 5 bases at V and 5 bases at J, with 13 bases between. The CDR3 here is CASSVEFRNEQYF. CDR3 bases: TGTGCCAGCAGCGTAGAGTTCCGGAACGAGCAGTACTTC.

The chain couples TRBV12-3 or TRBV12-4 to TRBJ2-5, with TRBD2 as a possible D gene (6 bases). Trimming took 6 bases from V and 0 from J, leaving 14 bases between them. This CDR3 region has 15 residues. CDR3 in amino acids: CASSLGGSNQETQYF. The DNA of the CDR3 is TGTGCCAGCAGCCTGGGGGGTTCCAACCAAGAGACCCAGTACTTC.

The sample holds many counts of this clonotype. The CDR3 DNA is TGCAGTGCTAGAGCTAGCGGGAGGTTTGGCACAGATACGCAGTATTTT. It specifies CSARASGRFGTDTQYF. The chain couples TRBV20-1 to TRBJ2-3; 11 nucleotides match TRBD2. This CDR3 contains 16 residues. V dropped 1 base and J dropped 1; count of bases not matched to a gene: 4. Germline V gene data show CDR1 as DFQATT and CDR2 as SNEGSKA (reference sequence).

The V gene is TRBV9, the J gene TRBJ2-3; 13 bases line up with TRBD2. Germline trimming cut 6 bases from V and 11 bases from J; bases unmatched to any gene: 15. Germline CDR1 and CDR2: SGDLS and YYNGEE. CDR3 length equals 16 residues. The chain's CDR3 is CASNLGLAGDRNLQYF. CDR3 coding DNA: TGTGCCAGCAACCTCGGACTAGCGGGGGACAGAAACTTGCAGTATTTT.